At least ten counts were recorded for the clone carrying this TCR beta chain. Its antigen is unidentified. V was cut by 1 base and J by 4 bases, with 14 bases left in between. CDR3 length: 15 residues. Germline V lookup: CDR1 SGHKS, CDR2 YYEKEE (reference sequence). TCRdb analysed the reads with MiXCR anew, one entry per CDR3 protein. The sample includes tens of thousands of distinct CDR3 sequences, about 4% of them seen just once. This sample was included in a study of T cell repertoires in cytomegalovirus infection. Study-wide context: Through public TCR beta signatures, both CMV infection and matching HLA type were indicated. Findings of the study overall: CMV-specific TCR beta clonotypes restricted by HLA-C were the ones dominating the ex vivo response. Accumulated public TCR beta family frequency recognized individuals carrying CMV together with the relevant HLA.

The receptor's source is a human donor in good health (CMV status not recorded). Some clones in this sample may be carry-over from other donors' samples. Material for sequencing was PBMCs. This chain joins TRBV5-5 and TRBJ1-1; D is perhaps TRBD1 (6 bases). The CDR3 here is CASSLQPVQGTEAFF. DNA for the CDR3: TGTGCCAGCAGCTTGCAGCCAGTACAGGGCACTGAAGCTTTCTTT.